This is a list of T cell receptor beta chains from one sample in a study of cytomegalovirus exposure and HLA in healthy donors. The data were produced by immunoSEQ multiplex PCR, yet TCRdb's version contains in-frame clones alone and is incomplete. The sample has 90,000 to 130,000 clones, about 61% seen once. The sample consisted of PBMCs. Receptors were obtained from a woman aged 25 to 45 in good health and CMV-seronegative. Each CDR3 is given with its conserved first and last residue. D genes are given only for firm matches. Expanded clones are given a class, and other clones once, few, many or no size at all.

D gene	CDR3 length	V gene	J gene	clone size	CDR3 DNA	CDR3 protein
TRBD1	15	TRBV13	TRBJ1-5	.	TGTGCCAGCAGCTTAAGGGGACAGCTAAATCAGCCCCAGCATTTT	CASSLRGQLNQPQHF
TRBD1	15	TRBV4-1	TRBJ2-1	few	TGCGCCAGCAGCCAACGGACAGGGGTTTACAATGAGCAGTTCTTC	CASSQRTGVYNEQFF
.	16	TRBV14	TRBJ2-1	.	TGTGCCAGCAGCCAAGATCCACGACTGGCCTACAATGAGCAGTTCTTC	CASSQDPRLAYNEQFF
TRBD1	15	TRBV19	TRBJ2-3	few	TGTGCCAGTAGTCCCAGGACAGGGGGATATGATACGCAGTATTTT	CASSPRTGGYDTQYF
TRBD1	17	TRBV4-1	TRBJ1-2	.	TGCGCCAGCAGCCAAGACCTCCCCCGTACAGGGGTTAATGGCTACACCTTC	CASSQDLPRTGVNGYTF
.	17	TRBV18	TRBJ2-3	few	TGTGCCAGCTCACCAACTATTGTGAGGATACGCACAGATACGCAGTATTTT	CASSPTIVRIRTDTQYF
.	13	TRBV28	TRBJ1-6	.	TGTGCCACACGGAGCTCCTATAATTCACCCCTCCACTTT	CATRSSYNSPLHF
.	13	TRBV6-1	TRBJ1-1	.	TGTGCCAGCATACGAGAGGTGAACACTGAAGCTTTCTTT	CASIREVNTEAFF
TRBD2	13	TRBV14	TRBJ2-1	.	TGTGCCAGCGCGCCCCTAGCGGGAGTTGAGCAGTTCTTC	CASAPLAGVEQFF
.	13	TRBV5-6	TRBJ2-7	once	TGTGCCAGCAGCTTGGATGTCGGCTACGAGCAGTACTTC	CASSLDVGYEQYF
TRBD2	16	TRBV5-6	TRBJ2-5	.	TGTGCCAGCAGCCTGACTAGCGGGAGTCCCCAAGAGACCCAGTACTTC	CASSLTSGSPQETQYF
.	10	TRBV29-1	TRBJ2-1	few	TGCAGCGCCTTCTACAATGAGCAGTTCTTC	CSAFYNEQFF
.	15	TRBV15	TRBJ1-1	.	TGTGCCACCAGCAGAGTGGGCTTGGTCGGTTTTGGGGCTTTCTTT	CATSRVGLVGFGAFF
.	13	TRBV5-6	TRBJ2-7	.	TGTGCCAGCAGTAAACAGACTATCTACGAGCAGTACTTC	CASSKQTIYEQYF
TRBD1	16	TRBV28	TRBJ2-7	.	TGTGCCAGCAGTTTTTTCCGGGACAGGGGGCAAAAAGAGCAGTACTTC	CASSFFRDRGQKEQYF